In this sample, the clone carrying this T cell receptor (beta chain) turned up a few times. Its specificity is not known. This record belongs to a study of T-cell memory formation after mild COVID-19. Germline V CDR1 and CDR2: SGHVS, FNYEAQ. Trimming stripped 3 bases from V and 0 bases from J, with 9 bases between. The CDR3 extends over 15 amino acids. The authors produced TCR alpha and TCR beta cDNA libraries with sample barcodes and UMIs by 5'RACE using constant-segment primers. TCRdb passed the 5' RACE reads through MiXCR, listing each CDR3 protein once. This table has some 110,000 distinct CDR3 sequences, around an eighth appearing once. Whole-study results and caveats: Within pre-infection memory, some responding clones were found, suggesting cross-reactive memory joined. CD8+ contracting clones occupied EMRA, while CD4+ ones occupied mainly CM and EM.

The chain employs TRBV7-6 and TRBJ2-1; no definite D call. This TCR was recovered from an adult woman who had mild COVID-19 (a few samples of this study predate the infection). Cell type and time point are not known. The sample taken for sequencing was PBMCs or a T cell subset sorted from them (not recorded which). The CDR3 DNA reads TGTGCCAGCAGCTTGGGTGTGGGCTCCTACAATGAGCAGTTCTTC. It codes for CASSLGVGSYNEQFF.